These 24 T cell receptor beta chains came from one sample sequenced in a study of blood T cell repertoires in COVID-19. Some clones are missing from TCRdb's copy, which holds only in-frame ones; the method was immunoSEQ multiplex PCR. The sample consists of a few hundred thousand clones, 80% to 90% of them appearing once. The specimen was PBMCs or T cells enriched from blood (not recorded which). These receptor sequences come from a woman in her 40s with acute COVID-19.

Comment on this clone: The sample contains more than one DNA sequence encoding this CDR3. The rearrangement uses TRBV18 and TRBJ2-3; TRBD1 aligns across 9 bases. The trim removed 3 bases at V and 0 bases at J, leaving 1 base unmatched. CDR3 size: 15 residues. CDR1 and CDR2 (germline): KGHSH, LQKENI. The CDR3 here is CASSPGQGSTDTQYF. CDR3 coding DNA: TGTGCCAGCTCACCGGGACAGGGTAGCACAGATACGCAGTATTTT.

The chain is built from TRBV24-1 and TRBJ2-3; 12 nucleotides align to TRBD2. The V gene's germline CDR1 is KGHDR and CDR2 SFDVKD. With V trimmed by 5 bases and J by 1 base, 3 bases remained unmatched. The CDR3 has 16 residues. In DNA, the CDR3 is TGTGCCACCAGTGCTAGCGGGAGGGGGGGCACAGATACGCAGTATTTT. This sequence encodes CATSASGRGGTDTQYF.

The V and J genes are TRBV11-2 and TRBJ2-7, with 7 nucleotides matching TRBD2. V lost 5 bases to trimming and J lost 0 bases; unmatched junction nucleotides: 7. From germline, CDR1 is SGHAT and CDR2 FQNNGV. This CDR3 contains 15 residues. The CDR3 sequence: CASSPGPGGSYEQYF. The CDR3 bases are TGTGCCAGCAGCCCTGGACCGGGAGGCTCCTACGAGCAGTACTTC.

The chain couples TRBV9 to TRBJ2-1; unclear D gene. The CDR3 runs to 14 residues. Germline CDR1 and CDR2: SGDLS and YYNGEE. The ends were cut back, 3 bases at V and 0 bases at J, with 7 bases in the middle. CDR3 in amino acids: CASSELSSYNEQFF. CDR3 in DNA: TGTGCCAGCAGCGAGCTGAGCTCCTACAATGAGCAGTTCTTC.

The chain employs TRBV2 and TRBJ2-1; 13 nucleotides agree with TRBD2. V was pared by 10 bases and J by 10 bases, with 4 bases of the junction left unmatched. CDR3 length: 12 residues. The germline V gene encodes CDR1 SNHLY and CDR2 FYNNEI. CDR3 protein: CATSTSGREQFF. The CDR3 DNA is TGTGCCACTTCGACTAGCGGGAGGGAGCAGTTCTTC.

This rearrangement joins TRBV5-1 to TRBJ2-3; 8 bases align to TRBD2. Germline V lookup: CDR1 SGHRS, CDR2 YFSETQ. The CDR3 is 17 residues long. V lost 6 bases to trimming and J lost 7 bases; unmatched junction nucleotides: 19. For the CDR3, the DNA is TGCGCCAGCACCCTGGCGGGAGGAGACCATGCGGGGAATACGCAGTATTTT. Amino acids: CASTLAGGDHAGNTQYF.

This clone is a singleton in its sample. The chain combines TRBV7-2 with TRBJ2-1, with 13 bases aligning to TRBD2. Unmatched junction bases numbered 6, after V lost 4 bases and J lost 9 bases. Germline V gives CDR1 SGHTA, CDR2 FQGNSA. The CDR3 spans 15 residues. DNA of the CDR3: TGTGCCAGCAGCTGGACTAGCGGGAGTTTAAGTGAGCAGTTCTTC. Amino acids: CASSWTSGSLSEQFF.

CDR3 sequence (DNA): TGTGCCACCAGTGAAACAAACCGGGACAGAAAAGGGGCTAGCACAGATACGCAGTATTTT. Its translation is CATSETNRDRKGASTDTQYF. This chain uses TRBV24-1 with TRBJ2-3; TRBD1 agrees at 7 bases. The CDR3 has 20 residues. Per the germline V gene, CDR1 is KGHDR and CDR2 is SFDVKD. J gave up 0 bases and V 4 bases, and 18 bases lay outside the gene matches.

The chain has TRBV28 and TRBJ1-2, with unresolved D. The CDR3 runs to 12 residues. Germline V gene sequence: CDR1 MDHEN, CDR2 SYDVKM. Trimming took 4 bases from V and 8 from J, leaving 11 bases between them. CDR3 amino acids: CASSSERKGYTF. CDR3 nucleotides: TGTGCCAGCAGTTCCGAGAGGAAGGGCTACACCTTC.

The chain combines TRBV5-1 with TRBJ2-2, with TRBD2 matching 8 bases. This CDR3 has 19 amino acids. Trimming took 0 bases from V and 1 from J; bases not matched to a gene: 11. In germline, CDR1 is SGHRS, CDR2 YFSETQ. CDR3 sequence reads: CASSLGWSSGTMNTGELFF. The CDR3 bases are TGCGCCAGCAGCTTGGGGTGGAGTAGCGGGACGATGAACACCGGGGAGCTGTTTTTT.

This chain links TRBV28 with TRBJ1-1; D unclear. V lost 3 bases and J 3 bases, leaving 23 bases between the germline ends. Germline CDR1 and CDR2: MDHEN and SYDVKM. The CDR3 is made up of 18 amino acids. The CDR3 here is CASSFGPSTEVYDTEAFF. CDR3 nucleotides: TGTGCCAGCAGTTTTGGGCCCTCAACGGAAGTGTACGACACTGAAGCTTTCTTT.

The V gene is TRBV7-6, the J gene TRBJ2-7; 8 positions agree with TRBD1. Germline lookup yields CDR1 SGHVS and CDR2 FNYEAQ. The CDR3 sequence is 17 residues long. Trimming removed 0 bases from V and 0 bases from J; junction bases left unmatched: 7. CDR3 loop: CASSLAEGQDVSYEQYF. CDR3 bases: TGTGCCAGCAGCTTAGCGGAGGGACAGGACGTCTCCTACGAGCAGTACTTC. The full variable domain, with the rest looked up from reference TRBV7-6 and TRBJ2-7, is GAGVSQSPRYKVTKRGQDVALRCDPISGHVSLYWYRQALGQGPEFLTYFNYEAQQDKSGLPNDRFSAERPEGSISTLTIQRTEQRDSAMYRCASSLAEGQDVSYEQYFGPGTRLTVT.

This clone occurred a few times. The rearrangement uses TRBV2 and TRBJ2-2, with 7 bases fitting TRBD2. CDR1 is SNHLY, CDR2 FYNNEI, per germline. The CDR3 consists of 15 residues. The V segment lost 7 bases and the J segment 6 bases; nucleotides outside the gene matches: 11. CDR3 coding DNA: TGTGCCAGCACCGAAAGCCGACTAGCTTCCGGGGAGCTGTTTTTT. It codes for CASTESRLASGELFF.

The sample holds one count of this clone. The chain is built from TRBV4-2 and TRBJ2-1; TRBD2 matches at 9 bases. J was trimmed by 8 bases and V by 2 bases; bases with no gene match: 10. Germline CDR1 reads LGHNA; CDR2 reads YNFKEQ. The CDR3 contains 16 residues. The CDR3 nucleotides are TGTGCCAGCAGCCAATCTTCAGCGGGAGGTATGGATGAGCAGTTCTTC. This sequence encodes CASSQSSAGGMDEQFF.

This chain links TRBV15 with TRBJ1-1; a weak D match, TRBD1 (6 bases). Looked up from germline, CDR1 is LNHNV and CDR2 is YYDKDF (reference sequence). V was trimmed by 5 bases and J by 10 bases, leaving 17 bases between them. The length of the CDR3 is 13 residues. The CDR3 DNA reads TGTGCCACCAGCTGGACAGATAAAGGGGGAGCTTTCTTT. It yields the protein CATSWTDKGGAFF.

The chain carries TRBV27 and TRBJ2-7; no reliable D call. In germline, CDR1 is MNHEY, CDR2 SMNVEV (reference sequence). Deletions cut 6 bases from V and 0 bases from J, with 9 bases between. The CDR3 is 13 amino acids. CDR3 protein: CASRSHSSYEQYF. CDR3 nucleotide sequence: TGTGCCAGCAGAAGTCACAGCTCCTACGAGCAGTACTTC.

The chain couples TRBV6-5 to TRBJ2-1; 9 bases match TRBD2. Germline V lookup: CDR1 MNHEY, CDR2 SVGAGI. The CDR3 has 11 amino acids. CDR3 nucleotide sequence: TGTGGGGTAGCGGGAGTAAACGAGCAGTTCTTC. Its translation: CGVAGVNEQFF.

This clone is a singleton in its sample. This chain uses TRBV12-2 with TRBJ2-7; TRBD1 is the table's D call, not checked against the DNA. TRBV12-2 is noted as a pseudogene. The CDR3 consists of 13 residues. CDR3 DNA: TGTGCAAGTCGCTTACAGGGTTGGTACGAGCAGTACTTC. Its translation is CASRLQGWYEQYF.

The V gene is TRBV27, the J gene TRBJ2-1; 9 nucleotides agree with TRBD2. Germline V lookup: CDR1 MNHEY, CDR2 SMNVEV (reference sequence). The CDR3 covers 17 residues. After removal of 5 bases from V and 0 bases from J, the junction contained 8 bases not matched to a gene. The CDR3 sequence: CASSPGTSSSSYNEQFF. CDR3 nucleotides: TGTGCCAGCAGTCCAGGGACTAGCTCGAGCTCCTACAATGAGCAGTTCTTC.

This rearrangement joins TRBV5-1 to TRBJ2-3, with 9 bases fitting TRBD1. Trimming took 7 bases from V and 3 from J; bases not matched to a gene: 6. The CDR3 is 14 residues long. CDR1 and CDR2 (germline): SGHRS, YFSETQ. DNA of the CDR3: TGCGCCAGCGCCAGGGGACAGGGTACAGATACGCAGTATTTT. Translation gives CASARGQGTDTQYF.

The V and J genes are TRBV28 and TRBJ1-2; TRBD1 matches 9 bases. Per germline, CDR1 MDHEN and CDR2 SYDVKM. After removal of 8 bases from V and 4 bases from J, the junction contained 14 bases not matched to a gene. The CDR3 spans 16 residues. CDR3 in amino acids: CASHGPGQGLSYGYTF. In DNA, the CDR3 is TGTGCCAGCCACGGACCGGGACAGGGTCTTAGCTATGGCTACACCTTC.

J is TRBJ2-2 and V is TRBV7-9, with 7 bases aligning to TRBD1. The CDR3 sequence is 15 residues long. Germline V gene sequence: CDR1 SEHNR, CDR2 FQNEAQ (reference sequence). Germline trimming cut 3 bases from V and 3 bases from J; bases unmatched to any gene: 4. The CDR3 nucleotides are TGTGCCAGCAGCTTTGTCCAGGGGGACACCGGGGAGCTGTTTTTT. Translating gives CASSFVQGDTGELFF.

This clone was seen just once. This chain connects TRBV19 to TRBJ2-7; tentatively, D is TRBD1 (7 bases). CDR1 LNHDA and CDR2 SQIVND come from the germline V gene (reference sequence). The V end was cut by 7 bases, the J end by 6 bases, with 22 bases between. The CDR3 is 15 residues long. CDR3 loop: CASIDPQGGPGEQYF. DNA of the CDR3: TGTGCCAGTATCGATCCCCAGGGGGGTCCCGGCGAGCAGTACTTC.

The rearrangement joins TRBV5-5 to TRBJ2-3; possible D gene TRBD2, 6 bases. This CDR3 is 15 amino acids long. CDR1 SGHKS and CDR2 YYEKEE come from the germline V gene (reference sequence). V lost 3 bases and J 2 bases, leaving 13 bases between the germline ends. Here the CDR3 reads CASSSIRGSTDTQYF. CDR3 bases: TGTGCCAGCAGCTCGATCCGGGGGTCCACAGATACGCAGTATTTT. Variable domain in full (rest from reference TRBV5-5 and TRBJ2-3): DAGVTQSPTHLIKTRGQQVTLRCSPISGHKSVSWYQQVLGQGPQFIFQYYEKEERGRGNFPDRFSARQFPNYSSELNVNALLLGDSALYLCASSSIRGSTDTQYFGPGTRLTVL.